The 25 T cell receptor beta chains reported below all come from one sample, sequenced in a study of cytomegalovirus exposure and HLA in healthy donors. PCR was performed using 60 Vbeta and 13 Jbeta primers. Here immunoSEQ multiplex PCR was the method, and the copy in TCRdb shows in-frame clones only, minus some. The table lists about 93,000 clones, roughly 63% of them singletons. The source material was PBMCs. The receptors originated from a boy younger than 18 in good health and CMV-seropositive.

The chain links TRBV5-8 to TRBJ2-7; no clear D gene. CDR1 SGHTS and CDR2 YDEGEE come from the germline V gene. The CDR3 has 13 amino acids. The V gene lost 4 bases and the J gene lost 3 bases, with 11 bases spanning the gap. The CDR3 DNA sequence: TGTGCCAGCAGCCCTCTTACTCTCTACGAGCAGTACTTC. Its translation is CASSPLTLYEQYF.

V and J are TRBV28 and TRBJ1-1; 7 bases are a match to TRBD1. The CDR3 has 14 amino acids. The germline V gene has CDR1 MDHEN and CDR2 SYDVKM. Unmatched junction bases numbered 5, after V lost 2 bases and J lost 5 bases. The chain's CDR3 is CASSLTGDWTEAFF. CDR3 sequence (DNA): TGTGCCAGCAGTTTAACAGGGGATTGGACTGAAGCTTTCTTT.

In its sample, this clone was seen a few times. The rearrangement joins TRBV5-8 to TRBJ1-2; D uncertain. CDR3 length equals 17 residues. CDR1 and CDR2 from the germline V gene are SGHTS and YDEGEE. Trimming stripped 5 bases from V and 3 bases from J, with 23 bases between. The CDR3 is CASSLGVGTAIDYGYTF. The CDR3 bases are TGTGCCAGCAGTCTGGGAGTAGGCACCGCAATAGACTATGGCTACACCTTC.

The chain's CDR3 is CASHSAGGPWEQFF. As DNA, the CDR3 is TGTGCCAGCCACTCTGCGGGAGGGCCATGGGAGCAGTTCTTC. The V call is TRBV19, the J call TRBJ2-1, with 9 bases lining up with TRBD2. The ends lost 9 bases at V and 10 bases at J; junction bases unmatched: 13. Germline V gene lookup returns CDR1 LNHDA and CDR2 SQIVND (reference sequence). CDR3 length: 14 residues.

A single count supports this clone. The V and J genes are TRBV7-8 and TRBJ2-7; 9 bases line up with TRBD2. The J segment lost 4 bases and the V segment lost 2 bases, leaving 9 bases of the junction unmatched. This CDR3 spans 16 amino acids. Germline CDR1 reads SGHVS; CDR2 reads FQNEAQ. The CDR3 bases are TGTGCCAGCAGCTTATCGTCTCGGACTAGCGATTACGAGCAGTACTTC. Protein: CASSLSSRTSDYEQYF.

V usage is TRBV5-1 and J usage is TRBJ2-7; TRBD2 aligns across 10 bases. Unmatched junction bases numbered 8, after V lost 5 bases and J lost 3 bases. Germline V gene data show CDR1 as SGHRS and CDR2 as YFSETQ. The CDR3 totals 15 residues. The CDR3 DNA sequence: TGCGCCAGCAGTCCAACCGGGACTAGCGACTACGAGCAGTACTTC. Protein product: CASSPTGTSDYEQYF.

The rearrangement links TRBV7-2 to TRBJ1-1; a possible D gene is TRBD1 (6 bases). Germline-derived CDR1 and CDR2 are SGHTA and FQGNSA. This CDR3 is 15 amino acids long. V lost 5 bases and J 2 bases, leaving 15 bases between the germline ends. Here the CDR3 DNA reads TGTGCCAGCAGCGGCCGGGACAAGGGAAACACTGAAGCTTTCTTT. Encoded protein: CASSGRDKGNTEAFF.

This chain links TRBV5-4 with TRBJ1-4, with D tentatively TRBD1 (6 bases). Trimming cost V 4 bases and J 6 bases, with 10 bases left between them. The CDR3 is 13 amino acids. Germline assignment: CDR1 SGHNT and CDR2 YYREEE (reference sequence). The CDR3 region is CASSEGGDEKLFF. CDR3 DNA: TGTGCCAGCAGCGAAGGGGGGGATGAAAAACTGTTTTTT.

The rearrangement uses TRBV29-1 and TRBJ2-1, with 13 positions matching TRBD2. This CDR3 has 14 amino acids. Germline trimming cut 6 bases from V and 10 bases from J; bases unmatched to any gene: 9. Germline V gene lookup returns CDR1 SQVTM and CDR2 ANQGSEA. The chain's CDR3 is CSVDTSGGAREQFF. The CDR3 DNA follows: TGCAGCGTGGATACTAGCGGGGGGGCCCGAGAGCAGTTCTTC.

This chain joins TRBV6-5 and TRBJ1-6; possibly TRBD1 for D (6 bases). The CDR3 sequence is 13 residues long. Between the trimmed V and J ends, which lost 6 bases and 7 bases, there was a span of 10 bases. Germline V gene data show CDR1 as MNHEY and CDR2 as SVGAGI. The CDR3 is CASRNDRNSPLHF. CDR3 DNA: TGTGCCAGCAGGAACGACAGGAATTCACCCCTCCACTTT.

The chain joins TRBV6-1 to TRBJ2-1; no clear D gene. CDR3 length equals 11 residues. Germline loops: CDR1 MNHNS, CDR2 SASEGT. V lost 7 bases, J lost 5 bases, and 6 bases lay in between. CDR3 sequence: CASIRNNEQFF. In DNA form, the CDR3 reads TGTGCCAGCATTAGAAACAATGAGCAGTTCTTC.

CDR3 residues: CAWSVNREDTQYF. CDR3 DNA sequence: TGTGCCTGGAGTGTAAACAGGGAAGATACGCAGTATTTT. The V call is TRBV30, the J call TRBJ2-3; possible D gene TRBD1, 6 bases. The CDR3 runs 13 residues. V lost 0 bases and J lost 5, with 9 bases in between. Germline-derived CDR1 and CDR2 are GTSNPN and SVGIG (reference sequence).

The J gene is TRBJ2-1, the V gene TRBV7-2, with 13 bases fitting TRBD2. Trimming removed 8 bases from V and 4 bases from J; junction bases left unmatched: 8. This CDR3 is built from 16 residues. The germline V gene has CDR1 SGHTA and CDR2 FQGNSA. This CDR3 is CASGGLAGESYNEQFF. CDR3 bases: TGTGCCAGCGGAGGACTAGCGGGAGAATCGTACAATGAGCAGTTCTTC. The whole variable domain, remainder taken from reference TRBV7-2 and TRBJ2-1, is GAGVSQSPSNKVTEKGKDVELRCDPISGHTALYWYRQSLGQGLEFLIYFQGNSAPDKSGLPSDRFSAERTGGSVSTLTIQRTQQEDSAVYLCASGGLAGESYNEQFFGPGTRLTVL.

The rearrangement links TRBV27 to TRBJ1-2, with D possibly matching TRBD1 (5 bases). Germline CDR1 and CDR2: MNHEY and SMNVEV (reference sequence). The CDR3 is 13 residues long. Deletions cut 9 bases from V and 0 bases from J, with 11 bases between. For the CDR3, the DNA is TGTGCCAGTCGGGACTTAGCTAACTATGGCTACACCTTC. It codes for CASRDLANYGYTF.

The rearrangement joins TRBV15 to TRBJ2-1; D remains ambiguous. V was shortened by 3 bases and J by 6 bases, with 9 bases between the two germline ends. The germline V gene has CDR1 LNHNV and CDR2 YYDKDF (reference sequence). The CDR3 runs to 13 residues. The CDR3 DNA follows: TGTGCCACCAGCAGTCTTATGAGCAATGAGCAGTTCTTC. As protein: CATSSLMSNEQFF.

The chain employs TRBV9 and TRBJ2-7; a weak D match, TRBD2 (7 bases). Between the trimmed V and J ends, which lost 0 bases and 6 bases, there was a span of 22 bases. The CDR3 is made up of 17 amino acids. Germline CDR1 and CDR2: SGDLS and YYNGEE. CDR3 DNA: TGTGCCAGCAGCGTAGGAGGGGGGGGGACTTTCTCGTCCGAGCAGTACTTC. It encodes CASSVGGGGTFSSEQYF.

This clone was detected only a few times. The CDR3 nucleotides read TGTGCCAGCAGTGGGCCAGGGGGCCCTGGCACTGAAGCTTTCTTT. It specifies CASSGPGGPGTEAFF. The chain combines TRBV2 with TRBJ1-1, with 8 bases that match TRBD1. This CDR3 comprises 15 residues. V shed 4 bases, J shed 4 bases, and the junction held 8 bases outside the gene matches. Germline V CDR1 and CDR2: SNHLY, FYNNEI.

The CDR3 protein is CASSGGTGSDSNQPQHF. The CDR3, as DNA: TGTGCCAGCAGTGGGGGGACAGGATCGGATAGCAATCAGCCCCAGCATTTT. The V and J genes are TRBV2 and TRBJ1-5; 8 bases are a match to TRBD1. In germline, CDR1 is SNHLY, CDR2 FYNNEI. The CDR3 totals 17 residues. J was trimmed by 0 bases and V by 4 bases; bases with no gene match: 8.

This rearrangement joins TRBV5-6 to TRBJ2-7; D might be TRBD2 (5 bases). The germline gives CDR1 SGHDT, CDR2 YYEEEE. Deletions cut 0 bases from V and 2 bases from J, with 9 bases between. This CDR3 is built from 14 residues. CDR3 sequence reads: CASSLVGVTYEQYF. DNA for the CDR3: TGTGCCAGCAGCTTGGTCGGGGTCACCTACGAGCAGTACTTC.

In this sample, this clone is medium-sized (0.01 to 0.1%). The CDR3: CASSLDRDITNEQYF. The CDR3 DNA reads as TGTGCCAGCAGCCTGGACCGGGACATAACTAACGAGCAGTACTTC. V usage is TRBV5-6 and J usage is TRBJ2-7; tentatively, D is TRBD1 (6 bases). The germline V and J ends were trimmed by 4 bases and 5 bases, with 19 bases remaining between them. The CDR3 extends over 15 amino acids. Looked up from germline, CDR1 is SGHDT and CDR2 is YYEEEE.

This clone came up a few times. The gene calls are TRBV2 and TRBJ1-2, with TRBD1 identical over 7 bases. CDR3 size: 13 residues. The germline CDR1 and CDR2 sequences are SNHLY and FYNNEI. The trim removed 9 bases at V and 0 bases at J, leaving 4 bases unmatched. The chain's CDR3 is CARGDSSNYGYTF. CDR3 DNA sequence: TGTGCCAGAGGGGACAGTTCTAACTATGGCTACACCTTC.

The chain carries TRBV7-6 and TRBJ1-1, with D possibly matching TRBD1 (5 bases). This CDR3 is 16 amino acids long. Germline V lookup: CDR1 SGHVS, CDR2 FNYEAQ. V lost 5 bases and J lost 5, with 21 bases in between. The CDR3 DNA sequence: TGTGCCAGCAGCAGAGACCGGGGCCCGGGGGGGACTGAAGCTTTCTTT. It is translated as CASSRDRGPGGTEAFF. The whole variable domain, filled in from reference TRBV7-6 and TRBJ1-1, reads GAGVSQSPRYKVTKRGQDVALRCDPISGHVSLYWYRQALGQGPEFLTYFNYEAQQDKSGLPNDRFSAERPEGSISTLTIQRTEQRDSAMYRCASSRDRGPGGTEAFFGQGTRLTVV.

The J gene is TRBJ2-7, the V gene TRBV28; no definite D call. CDR1 is MDHEN, CDR2 SYDVKM, per germline. The V end was cut by 5 bases, the J end by 2 bases, with 10 bases between. CDR3 length equals 13 residues. CDR3 in DNA: TGTGCCAGCAGTCCTTCAGAAACCTACGAGCAGTACTTC. Translated: CASSPSETYEQYF.

This clone has more than one count but fewer than ten. This chain joins TRBV14 and TRBJ2-1, with 7 bases lining up with TRBD2. Trimming cost V 5 bases and J 13 bases; bases outside gene matches: 5. The CDR3 sequence is 11 residues long. Germline V gene sequence: CDR1 SGHDN, CDR2 FVKESK. CDR3 bases: TGTGCCAGCAGCGGTGCGGGGGAACAGTTCTTC. Translated: CASSGAGEQFF.

This chain links TRBV7-3 with TRBJ2-7; 8 nucleotides agree with TRBD2. The V and J ends lost 6 bases and 3 bases, in that order; junction bases with no gene match: 10. Looked up from germline, CDR1 is SGHTA and CDR2 is FQGTGA. There are 15 residues in the CDR3. CDR3 loop: CASRKQAGASYEQYF. CDR3 in DNA: TGTGCCAGCAGGAAACAAGCGGGGGCGAGCTACGAGCAGTACTTC.